The next 17 T cell receptor beta chains were all read from a single sample in a study of shared clonotypes between healthy human individuals. Profiled with immunoSEQ multiplex PCR; TCRdb holds only in-frame clones, not every one. The table records fewer than 1.4 million clones, approximately 80% of them present only once. Sequenced material: memory CD4+ T cells from PBMCs. Regarding subset: CD45RA-negative fraction. These receptors all stem from a young man in good health. Some clones in this sample may be carry-over from other donors' samples.

J is TRBJ2-1 and V is TRBV29-1, with D perhaps TRBD2 (7 bases). Trimming removed 5 bases from V and 7 bases from J, with 15 bases in between. Germline values: CDR1 SQVTM, CDR2 ANQGSEA. This CDR3 has 13 amino acids. The DNA for the CDR3 is TGCAGCGTTCTAGCGGAAGGGGGTAATGAGCAGTTCTTC. Its protein product is CSVLAEGGNEQFF.

There are many counts of this clone. This sequence joins TRBV4-2 and TRBJ2-7; maybe TRBD2 (6 bases). Germline CDR1 reads LGHNA; CDR2 reads YNFKEQ. The V end lost 0 bases, the J end lost 7 bases, and 16 bases lay between the germline ends. This CDR3 has 15 residues. Here the CDR3 reads CASSQDSTARGEQYF. In DNA form, the CDR3 reads TGTGCCAGCAGCCAAGATTCGACAGCCCGGGGGGAGCAGTACTTC.

The chain is built from TRBV9 and TRBJ2-7; D may correspond to TRBD1 or TRBD2 (5 bases each). CDR3 length equals 15 residues. Germline V gene data show CDR1 as SGDLS and CDR2 as YYNGEE. Trimming shortened V by 4 bases and J by 3 bases, and 17 bases separated the two germline ends. Here the CDR3 reads CASSPFGADRYEQYF. CDR3 bases: TGTGCCAGCAGCCCCTTCGGGGCGGATCGCTACGAGCAGTACTTC.

This chain uses TRBV28 with TRBJ1-1; tentatively, D is TRBD1 (5 bases). CDR3 length: 15 amino acids. Germline V gene sequence: CDR1 MDHEN, CDR2 SYDVKM. Trimming left V 6 bases short and J 1 base short, with 15 bases between. CDR3 protein: CASRSGGRGNTEAFF. The CDR3 DNA sequence: TGTGCCAGCAGGTCCGGGGGACGGGGGAACACTGAAGCTTTCTTT.

Regarding this clone: One junction end does not reproduce the germline sequence, and a read error may be involved. V is TRBV2 and J is TRBJ2-7; maybe TRBD2 (6 bases). The CDR3 consists of 12 residues. Germline CDR1 is SNHLY and CDR2 is FYNNEI. CDR3: CATGGSSHEQYF. CDR3 DNA: TGTGCCACCGGGGGTAGCTCCCACGAGCAGTACTTC. The whole variable domain, remainder taken from reference TRBV2 and TRBJ2-7, is EPEVTQTPSHQVTQMGQEVILRCVPISNHLYFYWYRQILGQKVEFLVSFYNNEISEKSEIFDDQFSVERPDGSNFTLKIRSTKLEDSAMYFCATGGSSHEQYFGPGTRLTVT.

The chain links TRBV28 to TRBJ1-4, with no clear D. Germline V gene sequence: CDR1 MDHEN, CDR2 SYDVKM. V was clipped by 6 bases and J by 2 bases, with 10 bases between them. The CDR3 has 14 residues. The DNA for the CDR3 is TGTGCCAGCAGGGACTCACGGACTAATGAAAAACTGTTTTTT. Protein sequence: CASRDSRTNEKLFF.

Turning to this clone: This specimen includes other DNA sequences encoding the same CDR3. The chain carries TRBV7-2 and TRBJ1-1; D unclear. This CDR3 is built from 12 residues. V was shortened by 3 bases and J by 2 bases, with 4 bases between the two germline ends. Germline CDR1 is SGHTA and CDR2 is FQGNSA. The CDR3 is CASSLLNTEAFF. The CDR3 region has the DNA TGTGCCAGCAGCTTGCTTAACACTGAAGCTTTCTTT.

The V gene is TRBV28, the J gene TRBJ1-1, with D unresolved. Trimming shortened V by 2 bases and J by 5 bases, and 9 bases separated the two germline ends. In germline, CDR1 is MDHEN, CDR2 SYDVKM. The CDR3 loop spans 13 amino acids. CDR3: CASSLNHKTEAFF. CDR3 DNA sequence: TGTGCCAGCAGTTTAAATCACAAGACTGAAGCTTTCTTT.

This clone showed up just a few times. The rearrangement joins TRBV7-8 to TRBJ1-3, with 9 bases that match TRBD1. J was trimmed by 3 bases and V by 5 bases; bases with no gene match: 8. This CDR3 is 16 amino acids long. CDR1 is SGHVS and CDR2 is FQNEAQ in the germline V gene. The CDR3 loop reads CASSRMDRGLGNTIYF. CDR3 nucleotides: TGTGCCAGCAGCCGCATGGACAGGGGACTTGGAAACACCATATATTTT.

The chain combines TRBV20-1 with TRBJ2-3; D unclear. The CDR3 has 11 amino acids. Trimming took 3 bases from V and 6 from J, leaving 7 bases between them. Germline V CDR1 and CDR2: DFQATT, SNEGSKA (reference sequence). CDR3 amino acids: CSARAEDTQYF. DNA of the CDR3: TGCAGTGCTAGGGCCGAGGATACGCAGTATTTT.

The chain links TRBV4-1 to TRBJ2-7; D uncertain. Trimming removed 1 base at V and 5 bases at J, with 15 bases between. Looked up from germline, CDR1 is MGHRA and CDR2 is YSYEKL. The CDR3 sequence is 15 residues long. In DNA, the CDR3 is TGCGCCAGCAGCCAAGTAGGCAGTCGTGCCGACGAGCAGTACTTC. Amino acid sequence: CASSQVGSRADEQYF.

Concerning this clone: A much more abundant neighbour one base away suggests this may be a read error. The sample carries other DNA sequences with the same CDR3. V and J are TRBV28 and TRBJ1-2, with D unclear. V gave up 3 bases and J gave up 5 bases, with 7 bases separating them. The CDR3 consists of 12 residues. The germline V gene encodes CDR1 MDHEN and CDR2 SYDVKM. DNA for the CDR3: TGTGCCAGCAGTTTGAGACTATATGGCTACACCTTC. It encodes CASSLRLYGYTF.

The chain has TRBV10-3 and TRBJ2-7; 7 nucleotides agree with TRBD1. This CDR3 contains 12 residues. Germline CDR1 is ENHRY and CDR2 is SYGVKD. Trimming took 11 bases from V and 1 from J; bases not matched to a gene: 5. The DNA for the CDR3 is TGTGCCGTCCGGGACAGTTCCTACGAGCAGTACTTC. This sequence encodes CAVRDSSYEQYF.

The CDR3, as DNA: TGTGCCAGCAGTTCGGGGACTAGCGGGAGCATGGGGGAGCTGTTTTTT. Translated, it gives CASSSGTSGSMGELFF. The chain is built from TRBV28 and TRBJ2-2; the match to TRBD2 covers 14 bases. The CDR3 is 16 amino acids. Germline loops: CDR1 MDHEN, CDR2 SYDVKM. J was trimmed by 8 bases and V by 4 bases; bases with no gene match: 6.

The gene calls are TRBV2 and TRBJ2-3; tentative D call: TRBD2 (7 bases). V lost 3 bases and J lost 9, with 19 bases in between. There are 15 residues in the CDR3. Germline CDR1 reads SNHLY; CDR2 reads FYNNEI. The CDR3 sequence: CASSEGGAQFRTQYF. CDR3 sequence (DNA): TGTGCCAGCAGTGAGGGGGGGGCCCAATTCAGAACGCAGTATTTT.

The chain couples TRBV28 to TRBJ2-2; D remains ambiguous. V was shortened by 8 bases and J by 5 bases, with 9 bases between the two germline ends. This CDR3 comprises 12 residues. CDR1 is MDHEN, CDR2 SYDVKM, per germline. CDR3 coding DNA: TGTGCCAGCCGACTTACGACCGGGGAGCTGTTTTTT. Amino acids: CASRLTTGELFF. The full variable domain, completed using reference TRBV28 and TRBJ2-2, is DVKVTQSSRYLVKRTGEKVFLECVQDMDHENMFWYRQDPGLGLRLIYFSYDVKMKEKGDIPEGYSVSREKKERFSLILESASTNQTSMYLCASRLTTGELFFGEGSRLTVL.

V and J are TRBV29-1 and TRBJ1-1; D is uncertain. This CDR3 contains 11 residues. CDR1 is SQVTM and CDR2 is ANQGSEA in the germline V gene. V lost 4 bases and J 4 bases, leaving 7 bases between the germline ends. The DNA of the CDR3 is TGCAGCGTTGGGCGGATCACTGAAGCTTTCTTT. It yields the protein CSVGRITEAFF. The variable domain in full, with the rest retrieved from reference TRBV29-1 and TRBJ1-1, is SAVISQKPSRDICQRGTSLTIQCQVDSQVTMMFWYRQQPGQSLTLIATANQGSEATYESGFVIDKFPISRPNLTFSTLTVSNMSPEDSSIYLCSVGRITEAFFGQGTRLTVV.